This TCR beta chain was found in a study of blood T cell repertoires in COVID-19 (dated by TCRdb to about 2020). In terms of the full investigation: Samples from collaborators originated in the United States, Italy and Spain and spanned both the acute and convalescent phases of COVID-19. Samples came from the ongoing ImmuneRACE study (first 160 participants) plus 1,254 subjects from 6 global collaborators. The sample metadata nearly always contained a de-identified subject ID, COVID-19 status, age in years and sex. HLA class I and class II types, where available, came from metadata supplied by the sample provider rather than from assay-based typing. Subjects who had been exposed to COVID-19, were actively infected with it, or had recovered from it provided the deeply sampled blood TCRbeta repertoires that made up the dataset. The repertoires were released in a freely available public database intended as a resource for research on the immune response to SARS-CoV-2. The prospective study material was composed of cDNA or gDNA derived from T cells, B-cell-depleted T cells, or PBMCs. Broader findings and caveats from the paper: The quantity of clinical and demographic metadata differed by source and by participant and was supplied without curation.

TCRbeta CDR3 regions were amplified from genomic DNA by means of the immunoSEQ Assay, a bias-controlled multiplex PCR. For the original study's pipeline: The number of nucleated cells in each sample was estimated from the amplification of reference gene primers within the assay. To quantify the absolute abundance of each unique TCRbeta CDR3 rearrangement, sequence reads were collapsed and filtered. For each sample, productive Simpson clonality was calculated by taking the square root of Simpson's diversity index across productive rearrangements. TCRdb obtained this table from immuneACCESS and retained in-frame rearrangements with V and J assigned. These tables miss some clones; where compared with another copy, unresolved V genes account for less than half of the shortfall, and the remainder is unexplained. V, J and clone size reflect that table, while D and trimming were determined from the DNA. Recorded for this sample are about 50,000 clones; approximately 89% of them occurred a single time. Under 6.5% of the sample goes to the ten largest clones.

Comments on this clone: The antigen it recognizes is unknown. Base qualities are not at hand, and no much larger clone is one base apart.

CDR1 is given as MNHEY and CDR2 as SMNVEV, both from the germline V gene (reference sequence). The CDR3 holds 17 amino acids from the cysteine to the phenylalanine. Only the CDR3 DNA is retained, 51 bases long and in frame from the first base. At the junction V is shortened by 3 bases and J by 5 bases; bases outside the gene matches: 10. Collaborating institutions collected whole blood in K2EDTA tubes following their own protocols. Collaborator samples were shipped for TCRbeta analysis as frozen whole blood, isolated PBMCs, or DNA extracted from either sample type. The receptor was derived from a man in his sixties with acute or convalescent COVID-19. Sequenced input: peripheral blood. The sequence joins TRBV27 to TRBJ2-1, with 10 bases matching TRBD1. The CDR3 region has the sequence CASSFISGTGVDNEQFF. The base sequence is TGTGCCAGCAGTTTCATTTCCGGGACAGGGGTAGACAATGAGCAGTTCTTC.